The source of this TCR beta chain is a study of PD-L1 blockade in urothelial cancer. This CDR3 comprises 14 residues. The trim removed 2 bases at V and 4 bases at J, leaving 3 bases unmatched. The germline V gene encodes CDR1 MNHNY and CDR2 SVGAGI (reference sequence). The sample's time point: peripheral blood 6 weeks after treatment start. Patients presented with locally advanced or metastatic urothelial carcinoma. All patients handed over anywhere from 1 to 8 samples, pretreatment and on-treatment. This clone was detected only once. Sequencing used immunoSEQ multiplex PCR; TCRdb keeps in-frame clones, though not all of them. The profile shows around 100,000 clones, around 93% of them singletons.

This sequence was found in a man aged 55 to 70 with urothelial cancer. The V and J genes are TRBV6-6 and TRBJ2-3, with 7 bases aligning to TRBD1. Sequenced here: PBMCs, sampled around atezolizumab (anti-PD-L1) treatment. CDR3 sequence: CASSYVQGPDTQYF. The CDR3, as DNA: TGTGCCAGCAGTTACGTACAGGGGCCAGATACGCAGTATTTT.